The TCR beta chain described here comes from a study of cytomegalovirus exposure and HLA in healthy donors. Study details: Membership in the Caucasian-associated ancestry cluster was found for about 80% of around 380 genotyped donors.

Broader study findings: Reported findings show TCR beta sequences accurately forecast HLA-A and HLA-B alleles in most subjects. The productive fraction for most TCR beta V segments was about 90% or about 30% in an earlier analysis.

The CDR3 totals 15 residues. CDR1 is MDHEN, CDR2 SYDVKM, per germline. J was trimmed by 3 bases and V by 6 bases; bases with no gene match: 7. Remarks on this clone: What it recognizes is unknown.

Both 60 Vbeta primers and 13 Jbeta primers went into the PCR. Generated by immunoSEQ multiplex PCR, the TCRdb table keeps only in-frame clones and is missing some. This sample has approximately 150,000 clones; 65% to 85% occur once, and the top ten carry over 2%. Specimen: PBMCs. The clonotype originates from a woman between 35 and 50 years old in good health and CMV-seropositive. V gene TRBV28 combines with J gene TRBJ1-1; 10 bases align to TRBD1. CDR3 residues: CASSPRGQGYTEAFF. The CDR3 nucleotides read TGTGCCAGCAGCCCTCGGGGACAGGGGTACACTGAAGCTTTCTTT.